The 23 T cell receptor beta chains in this list originate from one sample, sequenced in a study of T cells in tumors after PD-1 blockade (dated by TCRdb to about 2019). This sample's time point label indicates: before anti-PD-1 therapy. Libraries were prepared through the immunoSEQ multiplex PCR assay. TCRdb mirrors the immuneACCESS table, restricted to in-frame sequences. Some clones are absent from its copies; in checked studies, under half trace to an unresolved V gene, and the reason for the others is unknown. The sample has tens of thousands of clones on record, about three quarters of them singletons. In total, the top ten clones hold approximately 25% of the sample. This specimen was PBMCs, taken before anti-PD-1 treatment. The receptor source for this set is a human donor with basal cell carcinoma.

V usage is TRBV6-4 and J usage is TRBJ1-5; D might be TRBD1 (6 bases). V dropped 0 bases and J dropped 3 bases, with 9 bases sitting between them. The CDR3 totals 15 residues. Per germline, CDR1 MRHNA and CDR2 SNTAGT. The CDR3 coding sequence is TGTGCCAGCAGTGACTCGCGGACAGACAATCAGCCCCAGCATTTT. The encoded protein is CASSDSRTDNQPQHF.

This chain joins TRBV7-7 and TRBJ2-3; 7 positions agree with TRBD1. This CDR3 region has 15 residues. The J segment lost 2 bases and the V segment lost 3 bases, leaving 5 bases of the junction unmatched. The germline V gene encodes CDR1 SSHAT and CDR2 FNYEAQ (reference sequence). The chain's CDR3 is CASSLFQGDTDTQYF. For the CDR3, the DNA is TGTGCCAGCAGCTTGTTTCAGGGGGACACAGATACGCAGTATTTT.

This chain connects TRBV29-1 to TRBJ2-3; 10 bases line up with TRBD1. Germline V gene sequence: CDR1 SQVTM, CDR2 ANQGSEA. V lost 4 bases to trimming and J lost 1 base; unmatched junction nucleotides: 2. The CDR3 is 14 amino acids. The DNA of the CDR3 is TGCAGCGTTGGAGGGACAGGGGGCACAGATACGCAGTATTTT. As protein: CSVGGTGGTDTQYF.

This clone was seen a few times. The J gene is TRBJ2-1, the V gene TRBV7-2; 8 positions agree with TRBD1. With V trimmed by 7 bases and J by 8 bases, 10 bases remained unmatched. The CDR3 spans 14 residues. Germline CDR1 and CDR2: SGHTA and FQGNSA. The CDR3 region is CASTQDRVLYEQFF. DNA of the CDR3: TGTGCCAGCACCCAGGACAGGGTTCTTTATGAGCAGTTCTTC.

The V and J genes are TRBV19 and TRBJ1-2; 8 bases are shared with TRBD1. Germline trimming cut 3 bases from V and 8 bases from J; bases unmatched to any gene: 8. The CDR3 has 14 amino acids. The germline V gene encodes CDR1 LNHDA and CDR2 SQIVND (reference sequence). The CDR3 region has the DNA TGTGCCAGTAGTATGGACGACAGGGGCGCGGGCTACACCTTC. Protein product: CASSMDDRGAGYTF.

The V call is TRBV19, the J call TRBJ2-2, with D possibly matching TRBD2 (5 bases). There are 16 residues in the CDR3. Trimming took off 8 bases at V and 4 bases at J, with 20 bases between the two ends. Germline lookup yields CDR1 LNHDA and CDR2 SQIVND (reference sequence). The CDR3 reads CASAGGEIPSTGELFF. The CDR3 nucleotides are TGTGCCAGTGCAGGTGGGGAGATTCCTTCCACCGGGGAGCTGTTTTTT.

V gene TRBV19 combines with J gene TRBJ1-2; D is possibly TRBD1 (5 bases). Germline values: CDR1 LNHDA, CDR2 SQIVND (reference sequence). The V gene lost 2 bases and the J gene lost 3 bases, with 10 bases spanning the gap. The CDR3 runs 14 residues. CDR3: CASSITGPHYGYTF. The CDR3 nucleotides are TGTGCCAGTAGTATAACAGGCCCTCACTATGGCTACACCTTC.

V and J are TRBV5-5 and TRBJ1-6, with D unclear. Germline V gene data show CDR1 as SGHKS and CDR2 as YYEKEE (reference sequence). This CDR3 is 13 amino acids long. V lost 0 bases and J lost 3, with 1 base in between. The CDR3 is CASSLDYNSPLHF. The CDR3 nucleotides read TGTGCCAGCAGCTTGGACTATAATTCACCCCTCCACTTT.

V and J are TRBV25-1 and TRBJ2-7; 10 bases agree with TRBD2. The CDR3 has 14 amino acids. Germline V gene sequence: CDR1 MGHDK, CDR2 SYGVNS. V lost 3 bases to trimming and J lost 6 bases; unmatched junction nucleotides: 5. CDR3 coding DNA: TGTGCCAGCAGTGAGCGGCTAGCGGGAGTCGAGCAGTACTTC. Translating gives CASSERLAGVEQYF.

CDR3 sequence: CASSLLDKLGELFF. In nucleotides, the CDR3 is TGTGCCAGCAGTCTACTAGACAAGCTCGGGGAGCTGTTTTTT. The chain joins TRBV6-5 to TRBJ2-2; TRBD2 is a possible D gene (5 bases). V was cut by 5 bases and J by 7 bases, with 14 bases left in between. The germline gives CDR1 MNHEY, CDR2 SVGAGI. The CDR3 contains 14 residues.

This clone has more than one count but fewer than ten. The chain employs TRBV20-1 and TRBJ1-2, with D tentatively TRBD1 (5 bases). Trimming removed 5 bases at V and 6 bases at J, with 10 bases between. The CDR3 has 11 residues. Germline V lookup: CDR1 DFQATT, CDR2 SNEGSKA (reference sequence). The CDR3 DNA sequence: TGCAGTGCTCCCGGGACGCATGGCTACACCTTC. Translated: CSAPGTHGYTF.

The V gene is TRBV7-2, the J gene TRBJ2-7; 11 bases are a match to TRBD2. There are 15 residues in the CDR3. CDR1 is SGHTA and CDR2 is FQGNSA in the germline V gene. The trim removed 4 bases at V and 4 bases at J, leaving 6 bases unmatched. CDR3 region: CASSWRLAGMYEQYF. The CDR3 nucleotides read TGTGCCAGCAGCTGGAGACTAGCGGGGATGTACGAGCAGTACTTC.

The V call is TRBV6-4, the J call TRBJ2-2; TRBD2 agrees at 9 bases. Trimming at V came to 5 bases and at J to 8 bases, leaving 12 bases not matched to a gene. The CDR3 loop spans 16 amino acids. The germline gives CDR1 MRHNA, CDR2 SNTAGT. The chain's CDR3 is CASSPQAGLASGELFF. The CDR3, as DNA: TGTGCCAGCAGTCCACAGGCCGGACTAGCGTCTGGGGAGCTGTTTTTT.

The CDR3 region is CSVDGTSGYEQYF. The CDR3 nucleotides read TGCAGCGTTGACGGGACTAGCGGCTACGAGCAGTACTTC. This rearrangement joins TRBV29-1 to TRBJ2-7; 11 bases map to TRBD2. The CDR3 contains 13 residues. With 3 bases clipped from V and 3 bases from J, the junction kept 1 base outside the gene matches. Germline loops: CDR1 SQVTM, CDR2 ANQGSEA.

This clone was counted a few times. Here the CDR3 reads CAISEASGGQETQYF. CDR3 in DNA: TGTGCCATCAGTGAGGCTAGCGGGGGCCAAGAGACCCAGTACTTC. The J gene is TRBJ2-5, the V gene TRBV10-3, with 10 bases that match TRBD2. Germline V lookup: CDR1 ENHRY, CDR2 SYGVKD. This CDR3 is built from 15 residues. Germline trimming cut 2 bases from V and 1 base from J; bases unmatched to any gene: 1.

V is TRBV5-1 and J is TRBJ2-3, with a weak D call TRBD2 (5 bases). Germline V gives CDR1 SGHRS, CDR2 YFSETQ. The CDR3 runs 14 residues. V lost 1 base, J lost 5 bases, and 11 bases lay in between. CDR3 residues: CASSLTPGGDTQYF. The CDR3 DNA follows: TGCGCCAGCAGCTTGACACCCGGAGGAGATACGCAGTATTTT.

This chain links TRBV19 with TRBJ1-5; the D gene is possibly TRBD1 (5 bases). Per germline, CDR1 LNHDA and CDR2 SQIVND (reference sequence). V was clipped by 5 bases and J by 7 bases, with 18 bases between them. This CDR3 has 15 residues. The CDR3 is CASSRGHRGGQPQHF. The DNA for the CDR3 is TGTGCCAGTAGTCGCGGACACCGGGGGGGACAGCCCCAGCATTTT.

The chain couples TRBV9 to TRBJ1-1; D is unresolved. CDR3 size: 13 residues. V was pared by 0 bases and J by 4 bases, with 7 bases between. Germline values: CDR1 SGDLS, CDR2 YYNGEE. This chain's CDR3 is CASSVEAGTEAFF. The CDR3 DNA sequence: TGTGCCAGCAGCGTAGAGGCAGGCACTGAAGCTTTCTTT.

V is TRBV27 and J is TRBJ2-3, with a possible D match to TRBD1 (5 bases). Germline V CDR1 and CDR2: MNHEY, SMNVEV (reference sequence). The CDR3 loop spans 13 amino acids. The V end lost 2 bases, the J end lost 9 bases, and 12 bases lay between the germline ends. CDR3 bases: TGTGCCAGCAGTTTAAAAGTGGACACAACGCAGTATTTT. Amino acids: CASSLKVDTTQYF.

V and J are TRBV28 and TRBJ2-5; no clear D. Between the trimmed V and J ends, which lost 3 bases and 5 bases, there was a span of 13 bases. The CDR3 spans 14 residues. Germline CDR1 reads MDHEN; CDR2 reads SYDVKM. This CDR3 reads CASSLNLGPETQYF. CDR3 nucleotides: TGTGCCAGCAGTTTGAATCTCGGGCCGGAGACCCAGTACTTC. Looking up the rest from reference TRBV28 and TRBJ2-5 gives the full variable domain: DVKVTQSSRYLVKRTGEKVFLECVQDMDHENMFWYRQDPGLGLRLIYFSYDVKMKEKGDIPEGYSVSREKKERFSLILESASTNQTSMYLCASSLNLGPETQYFGPGTRLLVL.

This chain links TRBV19 with TRBJ1-5; 10 bases match TRBD1. This CDR3 region has 15 residues. Germline CDR1 is LNHDA and CDR2 is SQIVND (reference sequence). Trimming removed 5 bases from V and 5 bases from J; junction bases left unmatched: 6. As DNA, the CDR3 is TGTGCCAGTAGTGCTTCGACAGGGGGCTATCAGCCCCAGCATTTT. Its protein is CASSASTGGYQPQHF.

This chain joins TRBV5-4 and TRBJ2-1; 16 nucleotides line up with TRBD2. J was trimmed by 4 bases and V by 4 bases; bases with no gene match: 5. Germline assignment: CDR1 SGHNT and CDR2 YYREEE (reference sequence). The CDR3 is made up of 17 amino acids. CDR3 coding DNA: TGTGCCAGCAGCACGGGACTAGCGGGGGGGCTTTACAATGAGCAGTTCTTC. Its protein product is CASSTGLAGGLYNEQFF.

The chain uses TRBV5-4 and TRBJ2-5, with a possible D match to TRBD1 (5 bases). The CDR3 is 13 amino acids. Trimming took off 0 bases at V and 5 bases at J, with 8 bases between the two ends. Per the germline V gene, CDR1 is SGHNT and CDR2 is YYREEE (reference sequence). This CDR3 reads CASSLGGLETQYF. The CDR3 DNA sequence: TGTGCCAGCAGCTTGGGGGGCTTGGAGACCCAGTACTTC.